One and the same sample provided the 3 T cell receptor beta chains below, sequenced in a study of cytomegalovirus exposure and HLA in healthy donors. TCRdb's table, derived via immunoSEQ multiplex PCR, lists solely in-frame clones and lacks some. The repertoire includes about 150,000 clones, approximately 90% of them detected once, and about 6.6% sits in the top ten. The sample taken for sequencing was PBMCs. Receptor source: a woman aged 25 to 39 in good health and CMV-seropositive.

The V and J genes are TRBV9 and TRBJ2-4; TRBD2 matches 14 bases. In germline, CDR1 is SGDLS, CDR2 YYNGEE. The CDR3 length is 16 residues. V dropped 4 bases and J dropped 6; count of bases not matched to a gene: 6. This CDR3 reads CASSPRLAGGLNIQYF. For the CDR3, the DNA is TGTGCCAGCAGCCCACGACTAGCGGGAGGGTTAAACATTCAGTACTTC.

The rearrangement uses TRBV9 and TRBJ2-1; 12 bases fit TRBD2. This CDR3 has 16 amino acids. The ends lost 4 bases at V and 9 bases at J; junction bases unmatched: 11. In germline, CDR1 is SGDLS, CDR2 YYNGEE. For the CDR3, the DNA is TGTGCCAGCAGCTCCCAAATACTAGCGGGGGGCCCTGAGCAGTTCTTC. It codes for CASSSQILAGGPEQFF.

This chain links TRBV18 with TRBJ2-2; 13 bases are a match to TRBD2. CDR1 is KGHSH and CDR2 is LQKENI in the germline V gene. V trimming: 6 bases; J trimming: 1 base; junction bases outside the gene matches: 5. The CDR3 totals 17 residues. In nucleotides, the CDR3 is TGTGCCAGCTCGCACGGACTAGCGGGGGTGAACACCGGGGAGCTGTTTTTT. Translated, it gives CASSHGLAGVNTGELFF.